This entry lists 14 T cell receptor beta chains sequenced from one sample in a study of blood T cells in healthy people across ages. The second PCR ran roughly 7 to 12 cycles with a sample-barcoded 5' primer and J-beta primers. TCRdb re-called the 5' RACE reads with MiXCR, one entry per CDR3 protein. Among approximately 350,000 distinct CDR3 sequences, about half were seen once, and the ten largest hold 50% to 65%. Specimen: blood. The receptors stem from a man in his 60s in good health.

J is TRBJ2-3 and V is TRBV5-1; D not resolved. V was clipped by 4 bases and J by 6 bases, with 12 bases between them. This CDR3 is built from 13 residues. CDR1 is SGHRS and CDR2 is YFSETQ in the germline V gene. The CDR3 sequence is CASSPALKDTQYF. The CDR3 nucleotides read TGCGCCAGCAGCCCGGCTCTAAAGGATACGCAGTATTTT.

This clonotype was counted a few times. The chain combines TRBV4-2 with TRBJ2-3; 9 nucleotides agree with TRBD1. The V gene's germline CDR1 is LGHNA and CDR2 YNFKEQ. This CDR3 has 16 amino acids. V lost 4 bases and J lost 4; bases outside the gene matches: 9. The CDR3 here is CASSPGTGRASDTQYF. CDR3 bases: TGTGCCAGCAGCCCAGGGACAGGGAGAGCATCAGATACGCAGTATTTT.

The chain is built from TRBV3-1 and TRBJ2-4; maybe TRBD1 (6 bases). The assigned J gene may be wrong: the sequence end matches TRBJ2-7 better. This CDR3 is 16 amino acids long. Germline V gene lookup returns CDR1 LGHDT and CDR2 YNNKEL (reference sequence). As DNA, the CDR3 is TGTGCCAGCAGCCAACCGGGACAACAACCCTCCTACGAGCAGTACTTC. Translating it yields CASSQPGQQPSYEQYF.

The CDR3 here is CASSVGRGTYNEQFF. In DNA form, the CDR3 reads TGTGCCAGCAGCGTAGGCCGCGGCACCTACAATGAGCAGTTCTTC. The chain employs TRBV9 and TRBJ2-1; D is uncertain. V dropped 0 bases and J dropped 2 bases, with 9 bases sitting between them. Germline V lookup: CDR1 SGDLS, CDR2 YYNGEE. The CDR3 covers 15 residues.

This clonotype was observed once. At one end, the junction sequence differs from germline, possibly due to a read error. The rearrangement links TRBV7-6 to TRBJ2-3; 9 nucleotides match TRBD1. The germline gives CDR1 SGHVS, CDR2 FNYEAQ. This CDR3 contains 15 residues. CDR3 sequence reads: CTSSFTTGGADTQYF. For the CDR3, the DNA is TGTACCAGCAGCTTCACGACAGGGGGGGCAGATACGCAGTATTTT.

This rearrangement joins TRBV12-3 or TRBV12-4 to TRBJ1-2, with D possibly TRBD1 on 5 matching bases. The V end lost 6 bases, the J end lost 6 bases, and 11 bases lay between the germline ends. The CDR3 is made up of 12 amino acids. For the CDR3, the DNA is TGTGCCAGCAGAACGGGACGGAATGGCTACACCTTC. Amino acids: CASRTGRNGYTF.

J is TRBJ2-1 and V is TRBV20-1; no firm D call. This CDR3 spans 12 amino acids. Trimming removed 2 bases at V and 7 bases at J, with 9 bases between. The germline CDR1 and CDR2 sequences are DFQATT and SNEGSKA (reference sequence). The CDR3 bases are TGCAGTGCTAGATGGATCATAAATGAGCAGTTCTTC. Translating it yields CSARWIINEQFF.

The V gene is TRBV5-4, the J gene TRBJ2-3, with TRBD2 matching over 8 bases. Germline V gives CDR1 SGHNT, CDR2 YYREEE (reference sequence). This CDR3 spans 15 amino acids. J lost 4 bases, V lost 0 bases, and 4 bases had no gene match. The CDR3 nucleotides read TGTGCCAGCAGCTTGGCCGACGGGGGGGCAGATACGCAGTATTTT. Translated, it gives CASSLADGGADTQYF.

CDR3 protein: CASSLTTGEQYF. DNA for the CDR3: TGTGCCAGCAGCTTAACGACGGGGGAGCAGTACTTC. The chain uses TRBV7-6 and TRBJ2-4; D perhaps matches TRBD2 (6 bases). This CDR3 is built from 12 residues. V was shortened by 2 bases and J by 13 bases, with 12 bases between the two germline ends. The germline V gene has CDR1 SGHVS and CDR2 FNYEAQ.

This clonotype has more than one count but fewer than ten. The V gene is TRBV29-1, the J gene TRBJ2-7; weak D call: TRBD1 (6 bases). Germline CDR1 is SQVTM and CDR2 is ANQGSEA. The CDR3 has 13 amino acids. Trimming pared 5 bases from V and 9 bases from J, leaving 20 bases between. The chain's CDR3 is CSVQQGWGAGQYF. As DNA, the CDR3 is TGCAGCGTTCAACAGGGATGGGGCGCTGGGCAGTACTTC.

In this sample, this clonotype turned up a few times. The chain combines TRBV30 with TRBJ2-3; D unresolved. This CDR3 contains 14 residues. V lost 3 bases to trimming and J lost 1 base, with 11 bases between them. Germline assignment: CDR1 GTSNPN and CDR2 SVGIG (reference sequence). As DNA, the CDR3 is TGTGCCTGGAGCCCAGCTCCCCGCACAGATACGCAGTATTTT. This codes for CAWSPAPRTDTQYF.

The V call is TRBV5-1, the J call TRBJ1-5, with TRBD1 matching 8 bases. CDR3 size: 16 residues. CDR1 SGHRS and CDR2 YFSETQ come from the germline V gene. The V segment lost 4 bases and the J segment 3 bases; nucleotides outside the gene matches: 9. CDR3 nucleotide sequence: TGCGCCAGCAGCCCCGGACAGGGTGGTCCCAATCAGCCCCAGCATTTT. Translation gives CASSPGQGGPNQPQHF.

Points on this clonotype: A much larger clonotype is one base distant, so this may be a read error. The chain combines TRBV7-3 with TRBJ2-4; maybe TRBD2 (6 bases). The CDR3 contains 13 residues. The V gene's germline CDR1 is SGHTA and CDR2 FQGTGA. The CDR3 spells CASGLDGSSGQYF. CDR3 DNA: TGTGCCAGCGGCTTAGACGGGAGTTCGGGGCAGTACTTC.

The chain's CDR3 is CASSLGGDYNEQFF. CDR3 coding DNA: TGCGCCAGCAGCTTGGGGGGAGATTACAATGAGCAGTTCTTC. The V call is TRBV5-1, the J call TRBJ2-1, with D maybe TRBD2 (5 bases). V was clipped by 0 bases and J by 4 bases, with 8 bases between them. Germline V gene lookup returns CDR1 SGHRS and CDR2 YFSETQ. CDR3 length equals 14 residues.